This record concerns one T cell receptor beta chain sequence. Donors included only healthy HIV-negative adults lacking recent acute infections or vaccinations. In the CD4+ fraction, cells were divided into CD45RA+ naive and CD45RA-negative memory subsets. Data came from immunoSEQ multiplex PCR; TCRdb stores just in-frame clones and leaves some out. The table records 2,100,000 or so clones, almost 96% of them present only once. These data originate in a study of shared clonotypes between healthy human individuals. CDR3 length equals 16 residues. The ends lost 4 bases at V and 3 bases at J; junction bases unmatched: 8. Germline V gene data show CDR1 as SGDLS and CDR2 as YYNGEE.

The chain carries TRBV9 and TRBJ2-7; 12 bases are shared with TRBD2. The sequence derives from a man aged 18 to 29 in good health. Material for sequencing was naive CD4+ T cells sorted from blood. The subset here: CD45RA+ positively selected. Here the CDR3 DNA reads TGTGCCAGCAGCATTACGGGACTAGCGGGCTACTACGAGCAGTACTTC. Its protein product is CASSITGLAGYYEQYF.